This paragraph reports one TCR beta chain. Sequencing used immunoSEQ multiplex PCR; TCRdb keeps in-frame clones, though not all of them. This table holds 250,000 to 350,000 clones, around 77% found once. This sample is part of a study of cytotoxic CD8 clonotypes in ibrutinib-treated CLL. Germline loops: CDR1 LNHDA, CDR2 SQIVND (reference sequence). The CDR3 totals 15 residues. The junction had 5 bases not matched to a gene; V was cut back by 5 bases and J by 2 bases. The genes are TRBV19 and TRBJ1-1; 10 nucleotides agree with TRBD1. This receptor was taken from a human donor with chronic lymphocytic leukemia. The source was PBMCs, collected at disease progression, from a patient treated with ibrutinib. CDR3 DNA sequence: TGTGCCAGTAGTCCCGACAGGGGGCGCAACACTGAAGCTTTCTTT. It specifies CASSPDRGRNTEAFF.